The rows below give T cell receptor beta chains drawn from one sample of a study of shared clonotypes between healthy human individuals. Clones were sequenced by immunoSEQ multiplex PCR, and TCRdb holds only the in-frame ones, with some missing. The sample holds about 680,000 clones, less than 85% seen once. Sequences were obtained from memory CD4+ T cells sorted from blood. All receptors derive from a woman aged 30 to 39 in good health. Both conserved end residues are part of each CDR3. Each record gives: CDR3 length, J gene, clone size, V gene, D gene, CDR3 protein, CDR3 DNA. D genes are given only for firm matches. Only part of the rows carry a size: once, few, many, or a class if the clone is expanded.

15,TRBJ2-5,few,TRBV5-1,.,CASSLQGGFYETQYF,TGCGCCAGCAGCCTTCAAGGAGGGTTCTACGAGACCCAGTACTTC
14,TRBJ1-2,.,TRBV11-3,.,CASSLWSRSYGYTF,TGTGCCAGCAGCTTATGGAGTCGTTCCTATGGCTACACCTTC
15,TRBJ2-7,.,TRBV6-5,TRBD1,CASRPRGRGGDEQYF,TGTGCCAGCAGACCTCGCGGAAGAGGGGGCGACGAGCAGTACTTC
14,TRBJ1-2,many,TRBV5-1,.,CASSYREGDYGYTF,TGCGCCAGCAGCTATCGTGAGGGGGACTATGGCTACACCTTC
17,TRBJ2-1,.,TRBV5-4,TRBD2,CASSQGGLAGPRDEQFF,TGTGCCAGCAGCCAAGGGGGACTAGCGGGACCTCGCGATGAGCAGTTCTTC
18,TRBJ2-5,.,TRBV7-8,TRBD2,CASSPGLAGGPGQETQYF,TGTGCCAGCAGCCCCGGACTAGCGGGAGGGCCGGGACAAGAGACCCAGTACTTC
12,TRBJ2-7,.,TRBV28,TRBD2,CASSFGEGEQYF,TGTGCCAGCAGTTTTGGGGAGGGCGAGCAGTACTTC
14,TRBJ2-1,.,TRBV5-1,TRBD2,CASRRILADNEQFF,TGCGCCAGCAGGCGTATACTAGCGGACAATGAGCAGTTCTTC
11,TRBJ2-7,.,TRBV23-1,.,CASSQSGERYF,TGCGCCAGCAGTCAATCCGGAGAGCGGTACTTC
12,TRBJ2-3,.,TRBV5-6,.,CASSLSLGTQYF,TGTGCCAGCAGCTTGTCCCTTGGTACGCAGTATTTT
18,TRBJ1-5,.,TRBV19,.,CASSIARTVSYSNQPQHF,TGTGCCAGTAGTATTGCTCGGACAGTAAGCTATAGCAATCAGCCCCAGCATTTT
14,TRBJ2-2,many,TRBV5-5,TRBD1,CASRAAGGSGELFF,TGTGCCAGCAGGGCGGCAGGGGGCAGCGGGGAGCTGTTTTTT
12,TRBJ2-7,few,TRBV27,.,CASFGRKYEQYF,TGTGCCAGCTTCGGACGGAAGTACGAGCAGTACTTC
15,TRBJ1-3,.,TRBV29-1,TRBD1,CSGVTGTGAGNTIYF,TGCAGCGGTGTGACGGGGACAGGGGCTGGAAACACCATATATTTT
15,TRBJ2-1,.,TRBV5-1,.,CASSRTGGTYNEQFF,TGCGCCAGCAGCCGGACTGGGGGTACCTACAATGAGCAGTTCTTC
13,TRBJ2-3,few,TRBV5-1,.,CASRDATWDTQYF,TGCGCCAGCCGGGACGCCACGTGGGATACGCAGTATTTT
11,TRBJ2-5,.,TRBV27,.,CASSSGQTQYF,TGTGCCAGCAGTTCGGGCCAGACCCAGTACTTC
12,TRBJ1-5,.,TRBV30,.,CAWSRDDQPQHF,TGTGCCTGGAGCAGGGACGATCAGCCCCAGCATTTT
15,TRBJ2-7,once,TRBV30,TRBD1,CAWSEGTGGRHEQYF,TGTGCCTGGAGTGAGGGGACAGGGGGTCGCCACGAGCAGTACTTC
12,TRBJ2-7,.,TRBV28,.,CASGRRLHEQYF,TGTGCCAGCGGGAGGAGGTTGCACGAGCAGTACTTC
15,TRBJ2-3,.,TRBV28,.,CASSSAAEGQDTQYF,TGTGCCAGCAGTAGCGCAGCGGAAGGTCAAGATACGCAGTATTTT
16,TRBJ2-1,few,TRBV18,TRBD1,CASSPPGTAGHNEQFF,TGTGCCAGCTCACCACCGGGGACAGCCGGGCACAATGAGCAGTTCTTC
15,TRBJ1-5,.,TRBV4-2,.,CASSQTTAYNQPQHF,TGTGCCAGCAGCCAGACGACAGCCTACAATCAGCCCCAGCATTTT
12,TRBJ1-1,.,TRBV11-1,.,CASGTGGTEAFF,TGTGCCAGCGGGACGGGGGGCACTGAAGCTTTCTTT
13,TRBJ1-5,once,TRBV4-1,.,CASSQEGGQPQHF,TGCGCCAGCAGCCAAGAAGGAGGTCAGCCCCAGCATTTT
15,TRBJ2-7,.,TRBV28,.,CASSLWSGGSYEQYF,TGTGCCAGCAGTTTATGGTCGGGTGGTTCCTACGAGCAGTACTTC
16,TRBJ1-5,.,TRBV28,.,CASSARSTVINQPQHF,TGTGCCAGCAGTGCAAGATCGACGGTGATTAATCAGCCCCAGCATTTT
13,TRBJ1-6,.,TRBV30,.,CAWSEDASSPLHF,TGTGCCTGGAGTGAAGACGCCAGCTCACCCCTCCACTTT
15,TRBJ1-1,.,TRBV27,.,CASSFMYRRNTEAFF,TGTGCCAGCAGTTTTATGTACAGGAGAAACACTGAAGCTTTCTTT
14,TRBJ2-7,.,TRBV6-6,.,CASSFDSYPYEQYF,TGTGCCAGCAGTTTCGACTCTTACCCCTACGAGCAGTACTTC
13,TRBJ2-7,.,TRBV12-5,.,CASGPDIPYEQYF,TGTGCTAGTGGTCCCGACATCCCCTACGAGCAGTACTTC
15,TRBJ2-7,.,TRBV4-1,TRBD2,CASSQTGGRENEQYF,TGCGCCAGCAGCCAGACTGGCGGGAGGGAGAACGAGCAGTACTTC
16,TRBJ2-3,once,TRBV2,TRBD2,CASSDSSGRIPDTQYF,TGTGCCAGCAGTGATTCTAGCGGGAGGATCCCAGATACGCAGTATTTT
15,TRBJ1-2,.,TRBV4-1,TRBD1,CASSQPGQGRYGYTF,TGCGCCAGCAGCCAACCGGGACAGGGTCGGTATGGCTACACCTTC
19,TRBJ2-7,.,TRBV5-1,TRBD1,CASSFSTGTGFRSPYEQYF,TGCGCCAGCAGCTTTTCCACCGGGACAGGGTTTAGGAGCCCCTACGAGCAGTACTTC
17,TRBJ2-3,once,TRBV9,.,CASSPLGGSASTDTQYF,TGTGCCAGCAGCCCCCTAGGAGGGTCAGCTAGCACAGATACGCAGTATTTT
15,TRBJ1-6,.,TRBV6-5,.,CASSYSGGLNSPLHF,TGTGCCAGCAGTTACTCGGGCGGCCTAAATTCACCCCTCCACTTT
13,TRBJ1-5,few,TRBV7-8,TRBD1,CASQGVRSQPQHF,TGTGCCAGCCAGGGGGTACGGAGTCAGCCCCAGCATTTT
14,TRBJ2-2,few,TRBV15,TRBD2,CATSRDLAGGELFF,TGTGCCACCAGCAGAGATCTAGCGGGCGGGGAGCTGTTTTTT
16,TRBJ2-5,few,TRBV5-4,.,CASSSGRGALQETQYF,TGTGCCAGCAGCTCCGGCCGGGGAGCCCTACAAGAGACCCAGTACTTC
11,TRBJ2-5,.,TRBV29-1,.,CSFRGLQTQYF,TGCAGCTTCAGGGGACTACAGACCCAGTACTTC
11,TRBJ1-2,.,TRBV28,TRBD1,CAIQQGAGYTF,TGTGCCATCCAACAGGGGGCTGGCTACACCTTC
14,TRBJ2-6,.,TRBV18,.,CASSPLAGANVLTF,TGTGCCAGCTCACCATTGGCAGGGGCCAACGTCCTGACTTTC
14,TRBJ1-4,many,TRBV25-1,.,CASSESKGGEKLFF,TGTGCCAGCAGTGAATCAAAGGGAGGGGAAAAACTGTTTTTT
16,TRBJ2-7,.,TRBV6-1,TRBD2,CASSEAASGRPYEQYF,TGTGCCAGCAGTGAAGCGGCTAGCGGGAGGCCCTACGAGCAGTACTTC
17,TRBJ1-3,.,TRBV7-9,TRBD1,CASSLKATGTSGNTIYF,TGTGCCAGCAGCTTAAAAGCGACAGGGACCTCAGGAAACACCATATATTTT
15,TRBJ2-7,.,TRBV15,TRBD2,CATSRGTSASYEQYF,TGTGCCACCAGCAGAGGGACTAGCGCCTCCTACGAGCAGTACTTC
11,TRBJ1-1,.,TRBV10-3,.,CAISERTEAFF,TGTGCCATCAGTGAGCGCACTGAAGCTTTCTTT
11,TRBJ2-7,.,TRBV7-9,.,CASSPAHEQYF,TGTGCCAGCAGCCCGGCCCACGAGCAGTACTTC
15,TRBJ2-6,.,TRBV6-1,TRBD1,CASSWDRTGANVLTF,TGTGCCAGCAGTTGGGACAGGACTGGGGCCAACGTCCTGACTTTC
15,TRBJ2-1,.,TRBV4-1,.,CASSQGPGSYNEQFF,TGCGCCAGCAGCCAAGGACCAGGCTCCTACAATGAGCAGTTCTTC
15,TRBJ1-1,.,TRBV19,.,CASSLPNRAHTEAFF,TGTGCCAGTAGTCTTCCAAACCGGGCACACACTGAAGCTTTCTTT
13,TRBJ1-5,.,TRBV6-5,.,CASNGGLGQPQHF,TGTGCCAGCAACGGGGGGCTAGGACAGCCCCAGCATTTT
14,TRBJ2-7,few,TRBV2,TRBD1,CASSRDRGLGEQYF,TGTGCCAGCAGTAGGGACAGGGGCCTGGGAGAGCAGTACTTC